Listed below are T cell receptor beta chains from one sample, sequenced in a study of identical twins. MiXCR, applied by TCRdb to the 5' RACE reads, yields one record per CDR3 protein. Of 450,000 or so distinct CDR3 sequences in the sample, approximately 17% were seen once. Material for sequencing was naive T cells sorted from blood. These TCRs come from a man aged 50 to 59 in good health. The CDR3 runs from the conserved cysteine through the conserved F or W.

V: TRBV16; J: TRBJ2-7; CDR3: CASSRARGLSSYEQYF
V: TRBV27; J: TRBJ2-7; CDR3: CASSLSGIPYEQYF
V: TRBV5-1; J: TRBJ2-7; CDR3: CASSTSGTKIYEQYF
V: TRBV20-1; J: TRBJ2-7; CDR3: CSARDLGFYEQYF
V: TRBV7-2; J: TRBJ1-5; CDR3: CASSFQGGSNQPQHF
V: TRBV20-1; J: TRBJ2-5; CDR3: CSASLAGGPLETQYF
V: TRBV5-5; J: TRBJ2-7; CDR3: CASSGTSGGATYEQYF
V: TRBV5-1; J: TRBJ1-1; CDR3: CASSPRTGSLTEAFF
V: TRBV7-2; J: TRBJ2-7; CDR3: CASSLRPGTSSYEQYF
V: TRBV5-5; J: TRBJ2-7; CDR3: CASTPRSRRDYEQYF
V: TRBV12-3/TRBV12-4; J: TRBJ2-5; CDR3: CASSLGGVAQETQYF
V: TRBV5-6; J: TRBJ2-1; CDR3: CASSQPKRYNEQFF
V: TRBV2; J: TRBJ2-3; CDR3: CASRRTVTDTQYF
V: TRBV4-3; J: TRBJ2-3; CDR3: CASSQESVGGLAGLDTQYF